This T cell receptor (beta chain) was obtained from a study of T-cell reconstitution after alpha-beta-depleted transplantation in children. Study conclusions and caveats: One year post-transplant, T-cell counts and diversity were largely derived from T cells produced anew.

On this clonotype itself: What it binds is not known.

The CDR3 consists of 14 residues. The ends were cut back, 4 bases at V and 10 bases at J, with 15 bases in the middle. CDR1 is SGHRS and CDR2 is YFSETQ in the germline V gene. As it was prepared, the TCRbeta library received unique molecular identifiers. TCRdb reprocessed the PCR reads with MiXCR, giving one entry per CDR3 protein. There are under 450,000 distinct CDR3 sequences in the sample; 15% to 20% occur only once, and 29% lies in the top ten. The receptor was isolated from a boy in the first two years of life who had a stem cell transplant for Wiskott-Aldrich syndrome, so the T cells may come from the graft donor. The input for sequencing was PBMCs, mostly from graft donor cells, taken 360 days after TCRalphabeta/CD19-depleted stem cell transplant. The V call is TRBV5-1, the J call TRBJ1-6, with unresolved D. The CDR3 here is CASSQWRVGSPLHF. The CDR3 DNA is TGCGCCAGCAGCCAATGGAGGGTGGGATCACCCCTCCACTTT.